The rows below give T cell receptor beta chains drawn from one sample of a study of T cell clones after liver transplantation. Assay: immunoSEQ multiplex PCR; the TCRdb copy retains only in-frame clones and omits some. The sample shows 40,000 to 65,000 clones, 70% to 85% of them seen only once. The sample consisted of CD4+ T cells from blood, taken before liver transplant. The receptor set was obtained from a human donor who received a liver transplant. CDR3s include the opening cysteine and the closing phenylalanine or tryptophan. The D gene is left open where the match is weak. Rows may omit the clone size; those that give it use once, few, many or a size class.

d_call clone_size j_call v_call cdr3_nt cdr3_aa
TRBD1 - TRBJ2-4 TRBV29-1 TGCAGCGCAGCGGACAGGGCCAAAAACATTCAGTACTTC CSAADRAKNIQYF
- - TRBJ2-2 TRBV7-6 TGTGCCAGCAGCGCCCCTGTGAACACCGGGGAGCTGTTTTTT CASSAPVNTGELFF
- - TRBJ1-1 TRBV10-3 TGTGCCATCAGTGAGAGCAGGGTTGACACTGAAGCTTTCTTT CAISESRVDTEAFF
- - TRBJ2-3 TRBV7-3 TGTGCCAGCAGCTTAACGGGGAGCACAGATACGCAGTATTTT CASSLTGSTDTQYF
TRBD1 - TRBJ1-2 TRBV4-1 TGCGCCAGCAGCCAAACAGGGGCCACTGGCTACACCTTC CASSQTGATGYTF
- many TRBJ1-2 TRBV7-2 TGTGCCAGCAGCTTAGATCCAGGGAATGGCTACACCTTC CASSLDPGNGYTF
- - TRBJ2-3 TRBV19 TGTGCCAGTAGTACGCTCCGGGGCACAGATACGCAGTATTTT CASSTLRGTDTQYF
- - TRBJ2-4 TRBV6-1 TGTGCCAGCAGTACGGGGGAGGCAGCCAAAAACATTCAGTACTTC CASSTGEAAKNIQYF
TRBD1 once TRBJ2-7 TRBV28 TGTGCCAGCAGTTTATTTTTTCCGGGACAGGGGGTTTTTTCATCCCAAGACTACGAGCAGTACTTC CASSLFFPGQGVFSSQDYEQYF
- - TRBJ1-2 TRBV4-3 TGCGCCAGCAGCCAAGTACCAGCCTTCTATGGCTACACCTTC CASSQVPAFYGYTF
- - TRBJ2-7 TRBV28 TGTGCCAGCAGTTTTGGCGGGGCCAACTACGAGCAGTACTTC CASSFGGANYEQYF
- - TRBJ1-1 TRBV20-1 TGCAGTGCTAGAGGTCCTGAAGCTTTCTTT CSARGPEAFF
- - TRBJ1-1 TRBV19 TGTGCCAGTAGTGGGGACTTAAGGGTCACTGAAGCTTTCTTT CASSGDLRVTEAFF
- - TRBJ2-5 TRBV19 TGTGCCAGTAGTATTAATTACAGGGACGGTGAAGAGACCCAGTACTTC CASSINYRDGEETQYF
- - TRBJ1-2 TRBV5-1 TGCGCCAGCAGCTTAGACAGGCTGCAGCGTGGCTACACCTTC CASSLDRLQRGYTF
- - TRBJ2-7 TRBV21-1 TGTGCCAGAAGTAGTCCCGGGACAGAGGCCTACGAGCAGTACTTC CARSSPGTEAYEQYF
- - TRBJ2-2 TRBV11-2 TGTGCCAGCAGCTTAGATTGGCAGTCCACCGGGGAGCTGTTTTTT CASSLDWQSTGELFF
- few TRBJ1-2 TRBV4-2 TGTGCCAGCAGCCACCCCTCCCCGCCTGACAAGGGGAACTATGGCTACACCTTC CASSHPSPPDKGNYGYTF
TRBD2 - TRBJ2-2 TRBV9 TGTGCCAGCAGCTTTCGGGGGGGCATCGCGAACACCGGGGAGCTGTTTTTT CASSFRGGIANTGELFF
TRBD1 - TRBJ2-4 TRBV27 TGTGCCAGCAGTCCGGACCCACAGGGGATTGCCAAAAACATTCAGTACTTC CASSPDPQGIAKNIQYF
- - TRBJ1-3 TRBV5-1 TGCGCCAGCAGCTTGGAAGGGAACGCGAGAAACACCATATATTTT CASSLEGNARNTIYF
- few TRBJ1-2 TRBV19 TGTGCCAGTAGTATGGGCGGCAGGGTCTATGGCTACACCTTC CASSMGGRVYGYTF
TRBD2 - TRBJ2-6 TRBV18 TGTGCCAGCTCGAATCTAGCGGGATCTGGGGCCAACATCCTGACTTTC CASSNLAGSGANILTF
- - TRBJ1-2 TRBV4-3 TGCGCCAGCAGCCAACAAACAGGGAACTATGGCTACACCTTC CASSQQTGNYGYTF
- - TRBJ2-5 TRBV5-1 TGCGCCAGCAGTCGTGAGGTCAGCGTAGAGACCCAGTACTTC CASSREVSVETQYF
- few TRBJ1-5 TRBV2 TGTGCCAGCAGCGAGGGGCCACTACTTGATCAGCCCCAGCATTTT CASSEGPLLDQPQHF
TRBD1 - TRBJ2-7 TRBV19 TGTGCCAGTAGTGAACCGGGACAGGGGTCCTCCTACGAGCAGTACTTC CASSEPGQGSSYEQYF